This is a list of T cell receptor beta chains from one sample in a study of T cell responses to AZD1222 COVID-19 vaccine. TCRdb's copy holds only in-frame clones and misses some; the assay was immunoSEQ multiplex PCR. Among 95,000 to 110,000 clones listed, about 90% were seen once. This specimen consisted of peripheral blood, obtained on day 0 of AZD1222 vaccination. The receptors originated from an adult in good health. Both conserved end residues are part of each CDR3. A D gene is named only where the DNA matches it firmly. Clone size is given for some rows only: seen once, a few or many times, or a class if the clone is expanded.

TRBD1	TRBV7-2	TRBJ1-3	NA	TGTGCCAGCAGCTTATCCTCGGGACAGCTAAACACCATATATTTT	CASSLSSGQLNTIYF
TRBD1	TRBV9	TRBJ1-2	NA	TGTGCCAGCGGCCGGGGACAGGGGGTCTATGGCTACACCTTC	CASGRGQGVYGYTF
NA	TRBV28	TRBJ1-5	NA	TGTGGGGCCAAGGGGGGTTCCCAGCCCCAGCATTTT	CGAKGGSQPQHF
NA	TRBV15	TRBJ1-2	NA	TGTGCCACCAGCAGGACAGGTCGTACTCCCTTAAAGGTCTTC	CATSRTGRTPLKVF
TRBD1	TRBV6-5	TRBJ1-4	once	TGTGCCAGCAGTTACGGCAGGGGGGCAGAAAAACTGTTTTTT	CASSYGRGAEKLFF
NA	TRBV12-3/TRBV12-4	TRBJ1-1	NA	TGTGCCAGCAACCTAAACCACGGCACTGAAGCTTTCTTT	CASNLNHGTEAFF
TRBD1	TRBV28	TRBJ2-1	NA	TGTGCCAGCAGTTTAGGGGGGACAGGGGTAACGAATGAGCAGTTCTTC	CASSLGGTGVTNEQFF
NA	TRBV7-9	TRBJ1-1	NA	TGTGCCAGCAGCCACAGGGCCCAGAGGACTGAAGCTTTCTTT	CASSHRAQRTEAFF
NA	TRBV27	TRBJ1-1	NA	TGTGCCAGCAGTTTGCCGGGGCGTAAAGCTTTCTTT	CASSLPGRKAFF
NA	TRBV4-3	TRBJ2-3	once	TGCGCCAGCAGCCAGGATATAGGCGGGGCCGTAGATACGCAGTATTTT	CASSQDIGGAVDTQYF
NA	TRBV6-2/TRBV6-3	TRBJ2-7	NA	TGTGCCAGCAGTTACTCTTTGCTAGCCGGATACGACTTC	CASSYSLLAGYDF
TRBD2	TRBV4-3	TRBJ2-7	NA	TGCGCCAGCAGCCAAGAAGGCTCGGGTTTAGCGGGACGCGAGCAGTACTTC	CASSQEGSGLAGREQYF
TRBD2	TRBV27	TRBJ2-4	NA	TGTGCCAGCAGTTTAGGGGGGGTCGGGTTTGCCAAAAACATTCAGTACTTC	CASSLGGVGFAKNIQYF
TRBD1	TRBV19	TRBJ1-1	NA	TGTGCCAGTAGTCCCCGACAGGGGACGATGAACACTGAAGCTTTCTTT	CASSPRQGTMNTEAFF
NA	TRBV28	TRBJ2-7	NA	TGTGCCAGCAGTTTAAGTTCTTACGAGCAGTACTTC	CASSLSSYEQYF
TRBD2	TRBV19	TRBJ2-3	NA	TGTGCCAGTAGTATAAAGACTAGCCTAGCGGATACGCAGTATTTT	CASSIKTSLADTQYF
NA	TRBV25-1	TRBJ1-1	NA	TGTGCCAGCAGTGCCCGCCAGGGCAAAGGATCGGTTGAAGCTTTCTTT	CASSARQGKGSVEAFF
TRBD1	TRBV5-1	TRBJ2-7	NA	TGCGCCAGCAGTCAAACTTGGACAGGGGGCATGGGGGAGCAGTACTTC	CASSQTWTGGMGEQYF
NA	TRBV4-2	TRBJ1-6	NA	TGTGCCAGCAGCCAAGAACCCCCAAGCGGATTAAATTCACCCCTCCACTTT	CASSQEPPSGLNSPLHF
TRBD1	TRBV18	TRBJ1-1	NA	TGTGCCAGCTCTTACGGACAGGGAAGGATGAACACTGAAGCTTTCTTT	CASSYGQGRMNTEAFF
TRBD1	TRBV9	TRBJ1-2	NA	TGTGCCAGCAGCCTTAACAACAGGGGGCCTAACTATGGCTACACCTTC	CASSLNNRGPNYGYTF
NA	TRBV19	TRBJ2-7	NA	TGTGCCAGTAGTCCCCGGGACCAATCCTACGAGCAGTACTTC	CASSPRDQSYEQYF
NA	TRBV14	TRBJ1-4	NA	TGTGCCAGCAGCCAAGTCCGGGGAGGGAAACTGTTTTTT	CASSQVRGGKLFF
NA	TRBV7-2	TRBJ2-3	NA	TGTGCCAGCAGCTTAGGCCGGTCCCGGGCAGATACGCAGTATTTT	CASSLGRSRADTQYF
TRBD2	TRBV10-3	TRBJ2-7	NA	TGTGCCATCAAGGCCGGGGGGTTCTACGAGCAGTACTTC	CAIKAGGFYEQYF
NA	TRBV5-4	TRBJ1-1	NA	TGTGCCAGCAGCACTGGAGGACAGCTGAACACTGAAGCTTTCTTT	CASSTGGQLNTEAFF
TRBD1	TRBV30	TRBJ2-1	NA	TGTGCCTGGAGTACCACCGGGACAGGGTCCAATGAGCAGTTCTTC	CAWSTTGTGSNEQFF
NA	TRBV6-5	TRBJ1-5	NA	TGTGCCAGCAGTTACTCAGGGGGGAATAGCAATCAGCCCCAGCATTTT	CASSYSGGNSNQPQHF
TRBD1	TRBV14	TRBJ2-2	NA	TGTGCCAGCAGCCAAACAGGGGCACCTATCAAGGCCACCGGGGAGCTGTTTTTT	CASSQTGAPIKATGELFF
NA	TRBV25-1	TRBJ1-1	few	TGTGCCAGCAGCGGGACGACGGTGAACACTGAAGCTTTCTTT	CASSGTTVNTEAFF
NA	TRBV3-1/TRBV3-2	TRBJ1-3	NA	TGTGCCAGCAGCCTCGACCGGGACGCAGGAAACACCATATATTTT	CASSLDRDAGNTIYF
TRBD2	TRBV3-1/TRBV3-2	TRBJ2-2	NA	TGTGCCAGCAGCCAAGACCCCCAGGCTAGCGGGGGGCCGAGCCCAACCGGGGAGCTGTTTTTT	CASSQDPQASGGPSPTGELFF
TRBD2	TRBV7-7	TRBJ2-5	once	TGTGCTTGCGGGGTCAGCGGGGGGGCCACAGAGACCCAGTACTTC	CACGVSGGATETQYF
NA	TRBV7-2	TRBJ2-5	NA	TGTGCCAGCAGCCAGGCACTAGCAGGACAAGAGACCCAGTACTTC	CASSQALAGQETQYF
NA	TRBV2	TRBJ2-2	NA	TGTGCCAGCCACGGGCTCAACACCGGGGAGCTGTTTTTT	CASHGLNTGELFF
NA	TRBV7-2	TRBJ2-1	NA	TGTGCCAGCAGCTATCCCCTAGATGGCGCTGAGCAGTTCTTC	CASSYPLDGAEQFF
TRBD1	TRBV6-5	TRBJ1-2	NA	TGTGCCAGCAGCCAGGGGACAGTAGGAGGCTACACCTTC	CASSQGTVGGYTF
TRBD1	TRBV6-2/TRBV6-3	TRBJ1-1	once	TGTGCCAGCAGCCGACAGGGGCGGAAGGACACTGAAGCTTTCTTT	CASSRQGRKDTEAFF
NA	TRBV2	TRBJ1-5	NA	TGTGCCAGCAGTTCAGGGAGGAATAGCAATCAGCCCCAGCATTTT	CASSSGRNSNQPQHF
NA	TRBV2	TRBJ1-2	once	TGTGCCAGCAGTGAGACAGGAAACTATGGCTACACCTTC	CASSETGNYGYTF
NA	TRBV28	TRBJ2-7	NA	TGTGCCGCTCACGGCAGGAATTACTACGAGCAGTACTTC	CAAHGRNYYEQYF